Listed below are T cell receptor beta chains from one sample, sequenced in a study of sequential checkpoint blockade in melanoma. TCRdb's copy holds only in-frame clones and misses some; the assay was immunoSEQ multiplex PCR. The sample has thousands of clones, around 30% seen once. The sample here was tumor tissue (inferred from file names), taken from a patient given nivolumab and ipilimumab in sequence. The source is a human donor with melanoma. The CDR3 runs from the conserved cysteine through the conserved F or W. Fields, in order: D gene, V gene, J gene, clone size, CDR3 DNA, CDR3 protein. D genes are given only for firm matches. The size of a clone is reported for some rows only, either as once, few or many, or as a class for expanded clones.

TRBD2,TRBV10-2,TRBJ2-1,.,TGCGCCACCCGACTAGCGGGGGACAATGAGCAGTTCTTC,CATRLAGDNEQFF
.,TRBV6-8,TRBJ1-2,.,TGTGCCAGCAGCAAAAAGATTCTTGTCTATGGCTACACCTTC,CASSKKILVYGYTF
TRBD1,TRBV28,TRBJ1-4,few,TGTGCCAGCAGTGCTCAGGGGGGCCCTAATGAAAAACTGTTTTTT,CASSAQGGPNEKLFF
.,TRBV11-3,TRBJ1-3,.,TGTGCCAGCAGCCCCAAAAGCTCTGGAAACACCATATATTTT,CASSPKSSGNTIYF
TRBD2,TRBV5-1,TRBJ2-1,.,TGCGCCAGCAGCCCGGGGGGACTAGCGGGAGTATCCTACAATGAGCAGTTCTTC,CASSPGGLAGVSYNEQFF
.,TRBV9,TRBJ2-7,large,TGTGCCAGCAGCCTAGGAGGGTCAGCCTCCTACGAGCAGTACTTC,CASSLGGSASYEQYF
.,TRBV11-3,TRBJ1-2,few,TGTGCCAGCAGCTTATCGGCAGGGGAGAACTATGGCTACACCTTC,CASSLSAGENYGYTF
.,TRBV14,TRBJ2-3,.,TGTGCCAGCAGCCTGCTGAGAGATACGCAGTATTTT,CASSLLRDTQYF
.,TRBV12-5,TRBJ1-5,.,TGTGCCAGCAACTGGGTGCCCTATAGCAATCAGCCCCAGCATTTT,CASNWVPYSNQPQHF
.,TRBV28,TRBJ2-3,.,TGTGCCAGCACCAAGAGCGGTGCCCCCCAAGATACGCAGTATTTT,CASTKSGAPQDTQYF